The present TCR beta chain was sequenced within a study of cytomegalovirus exposure and HLA in healthy donors. General study findings and limits: Associated with cytomegalovirus, according to the listing, were 150 to 200 TCR beta chains. Researchers reported that three CMV-associated chains were confirmed in vitro as CMV antigen-specific.

Method: immunoSEQ multiplex PCR; TCRdb's copy keeps in-frame clones and lacks some. The table lists about 110,000 clones, roughly 88% of them singletons. Regarding this clone: Its antigen is unknown.

V was clipped by 6 bases and J by 3 bases, with 21 bases between them. Germline CDR1 is KGHSH and CDR2 is LQKENI. The CDR3 covers 17 residues. V and J are TRBV18 and TRBJ1-3; D perhaps matches TRBD1 (5 bases). The TCR originated in a woman aged 18-29 years in good health and CMV-seronegative. The sequencing input was PBMCs. CDR3 residues: CASSPAGTLMGGNTIYF. The CDR3, as DNA: TGTGCCAGCTCCCCCGCCGGGACTCTAATGGGTGGAAACACCATATATTTT.